The sequence of this TCR beta chain was determined in a study of cytomegalovirus exposure and HLA in healthy donors. The CDR3 totals 13 residues. Germline lookup yields CDR1 SGHTA and CDR2 FQGNSA. Trimming pared 5 bases from V and 7 bases from J, leaving 12 bases between. The primer mix had 60 Vbeta and 13 Jbeta primers. Produced via immunoSEQ multiplex PCR; TCRdb's table is partial and in-frame only. The sample comprises more than 150,000 clones, 75% to 90% of which are singletons, and approximately 1.5% rests with the top ten. The receptor was derived from a woman under 30 in good health and CMV-seronegative. Sequencing was performed on PBMCs. This chain uses TRBV7-2 with TRBJ1-5, with a possible D match to TRBD1 (6 bases). Written as DNA, the CDR3 is TGTGCCAGCAGCACCCGGACAGTACAGCCCCAGCATTTT. Its protein product is CASSTRTVQPQHF.